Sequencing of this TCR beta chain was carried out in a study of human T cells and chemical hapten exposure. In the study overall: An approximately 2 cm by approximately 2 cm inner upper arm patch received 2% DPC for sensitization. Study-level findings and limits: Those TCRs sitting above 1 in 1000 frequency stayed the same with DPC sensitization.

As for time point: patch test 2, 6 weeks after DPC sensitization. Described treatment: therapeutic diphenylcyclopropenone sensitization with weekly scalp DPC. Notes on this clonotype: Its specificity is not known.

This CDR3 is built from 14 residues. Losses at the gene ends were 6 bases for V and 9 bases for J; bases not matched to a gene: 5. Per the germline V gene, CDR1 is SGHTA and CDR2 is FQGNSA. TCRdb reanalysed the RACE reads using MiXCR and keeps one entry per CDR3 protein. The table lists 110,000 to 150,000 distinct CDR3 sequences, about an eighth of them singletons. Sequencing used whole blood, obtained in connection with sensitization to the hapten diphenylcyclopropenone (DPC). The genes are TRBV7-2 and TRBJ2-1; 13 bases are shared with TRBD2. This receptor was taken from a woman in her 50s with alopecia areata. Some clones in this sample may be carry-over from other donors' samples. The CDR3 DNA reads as TGTGCCAGCAGAAAAGGGACTAGCGGGATTGAGCAGTTCTTC. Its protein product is CASRKGTSGIEQFF.